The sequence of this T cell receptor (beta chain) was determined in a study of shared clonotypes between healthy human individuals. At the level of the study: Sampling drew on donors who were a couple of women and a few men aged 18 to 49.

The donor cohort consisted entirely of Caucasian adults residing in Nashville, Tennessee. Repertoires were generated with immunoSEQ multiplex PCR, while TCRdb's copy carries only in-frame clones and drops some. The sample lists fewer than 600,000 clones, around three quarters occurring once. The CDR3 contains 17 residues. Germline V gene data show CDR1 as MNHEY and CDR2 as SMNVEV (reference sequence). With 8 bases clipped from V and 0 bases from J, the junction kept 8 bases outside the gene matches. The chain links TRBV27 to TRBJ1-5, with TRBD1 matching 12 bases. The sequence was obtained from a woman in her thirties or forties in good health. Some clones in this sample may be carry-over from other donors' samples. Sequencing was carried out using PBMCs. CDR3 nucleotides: TGTGCCAGCCTTCCGGGACAGGGGGCATATAGCAATCAGCCCCAGCATTTT. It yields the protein CASLPGQGAYSNQPQHF.